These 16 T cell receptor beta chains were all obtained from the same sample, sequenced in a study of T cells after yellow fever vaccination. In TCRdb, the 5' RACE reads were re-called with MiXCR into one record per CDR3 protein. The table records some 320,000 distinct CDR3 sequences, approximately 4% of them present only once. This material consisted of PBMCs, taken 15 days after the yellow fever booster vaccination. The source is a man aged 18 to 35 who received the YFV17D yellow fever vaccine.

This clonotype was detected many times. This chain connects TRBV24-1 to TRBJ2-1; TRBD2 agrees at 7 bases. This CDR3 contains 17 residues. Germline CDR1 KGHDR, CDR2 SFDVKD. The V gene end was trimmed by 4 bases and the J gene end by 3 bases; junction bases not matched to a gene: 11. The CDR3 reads CATSDQRGRENYNEQFF. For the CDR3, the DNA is TGTGCCACCAGTGACCAGCGGGGACGGGAGAACTACAATGAGCAGTTCTTC.

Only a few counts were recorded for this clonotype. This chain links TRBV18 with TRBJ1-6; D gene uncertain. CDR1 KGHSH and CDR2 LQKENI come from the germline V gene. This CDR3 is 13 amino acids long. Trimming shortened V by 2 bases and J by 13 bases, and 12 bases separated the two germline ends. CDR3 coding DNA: TGTGCCAGCTCACCAGGGAACCCCCTGCCCCTCCACTTT. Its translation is CASSPGNPLPLHF.

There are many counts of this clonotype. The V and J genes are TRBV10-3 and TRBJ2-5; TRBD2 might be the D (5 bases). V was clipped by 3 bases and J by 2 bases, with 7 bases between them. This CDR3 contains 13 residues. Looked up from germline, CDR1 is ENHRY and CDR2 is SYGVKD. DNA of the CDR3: TGTGCCATCAGTGATCCGGGGCAAGAGACCCAGTACTTC. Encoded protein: CAISDPGQETQYF.

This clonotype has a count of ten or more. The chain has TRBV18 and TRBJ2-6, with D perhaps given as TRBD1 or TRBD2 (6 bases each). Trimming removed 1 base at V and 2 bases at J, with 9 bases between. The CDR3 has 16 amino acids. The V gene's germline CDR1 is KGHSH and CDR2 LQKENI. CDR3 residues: CASSPQGGPGANVLTF. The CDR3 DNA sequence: TGTGCCAGCTCACCACAGGGGGGCCCTGGGGCCAACGTCCTGACTTTC.

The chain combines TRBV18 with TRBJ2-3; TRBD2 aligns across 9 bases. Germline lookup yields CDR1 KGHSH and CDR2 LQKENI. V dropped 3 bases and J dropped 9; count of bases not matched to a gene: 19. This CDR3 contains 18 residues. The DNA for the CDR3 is TGTGCCAGCTCACCTCGGACTAGCGATGGGATTATGTGGGACACGCAGTATTTT. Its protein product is CASSPRTSDGIMWDTQYF. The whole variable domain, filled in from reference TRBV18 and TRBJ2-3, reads NAGVMQNPRHLVRRRGQEARLRCSPMKGHSHVYWYRQLPEEGLKFMVYLQKENIIDESGMPKERFSAEFPKEGPSILRIQQVVRGDSAAYFCASSPRTSDGIMWDTQYFGPGTRLTVL.

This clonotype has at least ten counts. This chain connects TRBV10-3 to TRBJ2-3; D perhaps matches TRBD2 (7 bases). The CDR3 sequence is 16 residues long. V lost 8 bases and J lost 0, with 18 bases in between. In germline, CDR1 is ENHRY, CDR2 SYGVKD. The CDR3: CAIRGGGFESTDTQYF. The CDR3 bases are TGTGCCATCCGTGGGGGGGGCTTCGAGAGCACAGATACGCAGTATTTT.

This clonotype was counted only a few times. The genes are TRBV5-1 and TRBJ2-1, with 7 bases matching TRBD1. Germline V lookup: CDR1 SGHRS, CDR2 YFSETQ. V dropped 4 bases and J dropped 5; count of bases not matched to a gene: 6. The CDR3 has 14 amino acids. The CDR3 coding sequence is TGCGCCAGCAGCACCGGACAGGTCCACAATGAGCAGTTCTTC. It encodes CASSTGQVHNEQFF. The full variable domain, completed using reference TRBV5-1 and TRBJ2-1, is KAGVTQTPRYLIKTRGQQVTLSCSPISGHRSVSWYQQTPGQGLQFLFEYFSETQRNKGNFPGRFSGRQFSNSRSEMNVSTLELGDSALYLCASSTGQVHNEQFFGPGTRLTVL.

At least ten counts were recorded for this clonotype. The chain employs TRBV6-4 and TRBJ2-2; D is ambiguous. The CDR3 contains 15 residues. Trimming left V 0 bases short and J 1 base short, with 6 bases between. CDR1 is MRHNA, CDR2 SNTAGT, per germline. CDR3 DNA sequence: TGTGCCAGCAGTGACTCGGGTGTGAACACCGGGGAGCTGTTTTTT. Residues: CASSDSGVNTGELFF.

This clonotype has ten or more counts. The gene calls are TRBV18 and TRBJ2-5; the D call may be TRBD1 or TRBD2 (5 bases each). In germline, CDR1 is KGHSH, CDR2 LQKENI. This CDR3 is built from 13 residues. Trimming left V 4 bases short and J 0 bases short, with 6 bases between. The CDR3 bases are TGTGCCAGCTCACTGGGACACCAAGAGACCCAGTACTTC. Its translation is CASSLGHQETQYF.

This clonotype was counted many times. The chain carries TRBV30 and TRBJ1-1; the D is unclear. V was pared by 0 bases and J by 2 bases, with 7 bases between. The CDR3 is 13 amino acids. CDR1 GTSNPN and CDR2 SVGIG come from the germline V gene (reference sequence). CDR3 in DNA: TGTGCCTGGAGTGTTGAGGGCAACACTGAAGCTTTCTTT. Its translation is CAWSVEGNTEAFF.

Here the CDR3 DNA reads TGTGCCATCAGGGACCCAGGGGGCATCGGGGAGCTGTTTTTT. Translation: CAIRDPGGIGELFF. This sequence joins TRBV10-3 and TRBJ2-2; the match to TRBD1 covers 8 bases. This CDR3 is 14 amino acids long. The V and J ends lost 6 bases and 7 bases, in that order; junction bases with no gene match: 7. Germline values: CDR1 ENHRY, CDR2 SYGVKD.

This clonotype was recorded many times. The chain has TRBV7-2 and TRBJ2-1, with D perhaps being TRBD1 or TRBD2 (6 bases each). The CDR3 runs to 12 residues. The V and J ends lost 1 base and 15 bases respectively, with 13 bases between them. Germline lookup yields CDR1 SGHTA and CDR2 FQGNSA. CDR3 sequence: CASSLGGGPLFF. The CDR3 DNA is TGTGCCAGCAGCTTAGGTGGGGGGCCCTTGTTCTTC.

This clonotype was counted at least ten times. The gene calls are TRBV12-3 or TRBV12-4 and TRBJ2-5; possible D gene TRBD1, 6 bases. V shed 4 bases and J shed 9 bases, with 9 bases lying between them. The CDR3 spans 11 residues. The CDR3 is CASSSAGAQYF. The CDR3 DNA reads TGTGCCAGCAGTTCGGCAGGGGCCCAGTACTTC.

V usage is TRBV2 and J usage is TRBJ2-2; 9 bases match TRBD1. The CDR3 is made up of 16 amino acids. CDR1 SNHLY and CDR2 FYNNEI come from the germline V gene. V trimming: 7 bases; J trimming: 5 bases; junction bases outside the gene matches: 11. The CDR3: CASTTHRGPGTGELFF. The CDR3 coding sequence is TGTGCCAGCACTACCCACAGGGGGCCGGGGACCGGGGAGCTGTTTTTT.

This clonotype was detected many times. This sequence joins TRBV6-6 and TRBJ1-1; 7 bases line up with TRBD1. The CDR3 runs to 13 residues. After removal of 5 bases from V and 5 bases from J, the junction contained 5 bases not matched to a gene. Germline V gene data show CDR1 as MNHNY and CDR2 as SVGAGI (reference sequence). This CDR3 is CASSKDRATEAFF. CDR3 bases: TGTGCCAGCAGTAAAGACAGGGCTACTGAAGCTTTCTTT.

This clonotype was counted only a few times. The CDR3 bases are TGCAGCGTCGGTCGGGTGACAGGGAACACTGAAGCTTTCTTT. Translating gives CSVGRVTGNTEAFF. The gene calls are TRBV29-1 and TRBJ1-1; D is perhaps TRBD1 (6 bases). Germline loops: CDR1 SQVTM, CDR2 ANQGSEA. The CDR3 is 14 residues long. Trimming left V 6 bases short and J 1 base short, with 15 bases between. The entire variable domain, with the rest obtained from reference TRBV29-1 and TRBJ1-1, is as follows: SAVISQKPSRDICQRGTSLTIQCQVDSQVTMMFWYRQQPGQSLTLIATANQGSEATYESGFVIDKFPISRPNLTFSTLTVSNMSPEDSSIYLCSVGRVTGNTEAFFGQGTRLTVV.